The T cell receptor (beta chain) described here comes from a study of regulatory T cells in long-lasting Graves disease. With iRepertoire HTBI primers and Arm-PCR of CDR3 regions, TCR beta libraries were built. TCRdb re-analysed the multiplex PCR reads in MiXCR, keeping a single row per CDR3 protein. The sample records about 660,000 distinct CDR3 sequences, 25% to 35% being singletons. CDR1 SQVTM and CDR2 ANQGSEA come from the germline V gene. Trimming took off 7 bases at V and 2 bases at J, with 15 bases between the two ends. This CDR3 has 13 residues. As for time point: persistent/refractory GD, antithyroid drugs over 5 years with positive TRAb. PBMC-derived RNA was used for the TCR library. Only a few counts were recorded for this clonotype. The target antigen is unknown. Findings of the study overall: TCR diversity was lower in persistent than newly diagnosed Graves' disease. TRBV28, TRBJ1-2 and TRBJ2-5 were favored in persistent disease.

This rearrangement joins TRBV29-1 to TRBJ2-7, with unresolved D. The sequencing here drew on peripheral blood mononuclear cells (PBMCs), taken when the disease was refractory, from a patient treated with antithyroid drugs. The clonotype originates from a female donor with Graves disease. The DNA for the CDR3 is TGCAGCGCCCGCCGCGAGGCAACCTACGAGCAGTACTTC. Translating gives CSARREATYEQYF.